This T cell receptor (beta chain) stems from a study of T cells after yellow fever vaccination. This clonotype showed up many times. The CDR3 length is 16 residues. Germline CDR1 SEHNR, CDR2 FQNEAQ (reference sequence). The V gene lost 0 bases and the J gene lost 8 bases, with 17 bases spanning the gap. The authors made TCR cDNA by 5'RACE template switching, adding a universal primer site and UMIs. MiXCR, applied by TCRdb to the 5' RACE reads, yields one record per CDR3 protein. The sample includes about 58,000 distinct CDR3 sequences, approximately 5.5% seen only once; the top ten take around a third.

The material sequenced was PBMCs, either bulk or a sorted T-cell subset (CD4+, CD8+, memory, or dextramer-sorted; not recorded which), taken on the day of the yellow fever booster vaccination. This receptor was taken from a man younger than 35 who received the YFV17D yellow fever vaccine. The V and J genes are TRBV7-9 and TRBJ2-1, with TRBD1 as a possible D gene (6 bases). CDR3 nucleotide sequence: TGTGCCAGCAGCTTAGCGGGGGCAGGTTTCGGACATGAGCAGTTCTTC. Its protein product is CASSLAGAGFGHEQFF.